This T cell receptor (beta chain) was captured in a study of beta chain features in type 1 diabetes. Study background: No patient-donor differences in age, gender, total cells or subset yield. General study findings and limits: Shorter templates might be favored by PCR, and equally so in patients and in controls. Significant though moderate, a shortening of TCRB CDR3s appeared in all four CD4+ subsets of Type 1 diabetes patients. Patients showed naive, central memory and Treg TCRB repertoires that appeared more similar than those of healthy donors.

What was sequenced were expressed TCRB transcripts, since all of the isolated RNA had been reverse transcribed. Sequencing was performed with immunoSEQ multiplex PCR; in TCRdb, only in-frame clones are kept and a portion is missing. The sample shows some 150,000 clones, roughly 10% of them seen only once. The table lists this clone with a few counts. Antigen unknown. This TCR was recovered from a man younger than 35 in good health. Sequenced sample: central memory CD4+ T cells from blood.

The CDR3 spells CASCIPRQPEKLFF. In nucleotides, the CDR3 is TGTGCCAGCTGCATCCCGCGACAGCCTGAAAAACTGTTTTTT. The rearrangement joins TRBV28 to TRBJ1-4; TRBD1 is a possible D gene (5 bases). Germline-derived CDR1 and CDR2 are MDHEN and SYDVKM. This CDR3 spans 14 amino acids. V lost 8 bases and J 7 bases, leaving 17 bases between the germline ends.